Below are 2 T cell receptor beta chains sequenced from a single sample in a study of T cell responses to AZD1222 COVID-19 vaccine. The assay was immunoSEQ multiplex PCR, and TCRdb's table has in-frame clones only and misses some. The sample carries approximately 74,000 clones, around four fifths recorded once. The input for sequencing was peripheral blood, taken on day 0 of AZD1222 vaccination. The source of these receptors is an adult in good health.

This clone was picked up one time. The CDR3 region has the DNA TGTGCCAGCAGTGAATCAGTGGACTCCTTCTTC. Translated, it gives CASSESVDSFF. The chain is built from TRBV25-1 and TRBJ2-1, with D possibly being TRBD2 (5 bases). Trimming removed 1 base at V and 16 bases at J, with 11 bases between. The germline CDR1 and CDR2 sequences are MGHDK and SYGVNS. This CDR3 region has 11 residues.

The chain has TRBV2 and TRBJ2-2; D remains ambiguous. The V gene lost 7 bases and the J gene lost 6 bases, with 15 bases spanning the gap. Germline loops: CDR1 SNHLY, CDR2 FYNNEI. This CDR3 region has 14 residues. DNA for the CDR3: TGTGCCAGCATTCGGCTCCATGGCCCCGGGGAGCTGTTTTTT. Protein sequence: CASIRLHGPGELFF.